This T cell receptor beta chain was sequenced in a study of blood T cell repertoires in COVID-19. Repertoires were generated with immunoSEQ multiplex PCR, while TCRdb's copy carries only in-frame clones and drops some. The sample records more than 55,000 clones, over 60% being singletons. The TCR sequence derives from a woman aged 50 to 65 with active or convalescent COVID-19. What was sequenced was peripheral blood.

The CDR3 loop is CASSLFGASGANVLTF. The CDR3, as DNA: TGTGCCAGCAGCTTATTCGGTGCCTCTGGGGCCAACGTCCTGACTTTC. This chain uses TRBV7-6 with TRBJ2-6; D is ambiguous. Trimming took 2 bases from V and 0 from J, leaving 8 bases between them. This CDR3 comprises 16 residues. Germline V CDR1 and CDR2: SGHVS, FNYEAQ.